Given below is one T cell receptor (beta chain) in context. The antigen remains unidentified. This CDR3 contains 16 residues. V lost 0 bases, J lost 5 bases, and 17 bases lay in between. In germline, CDR1 is SGHDT, CDR2 YYEEEE. This sample was taken from a study of a mutant IDH1 vaccine in newly diagnosed glioma. The repertoire was sequenced with immunoSEQ multiplex PCR; TCRdb's copy has only in-frame clones and lacks some. The sample holds just over 60,000 clones, around 83% seen once. Time point: week 47, end of study. Mutant IDH1 20-mer peptide, at 300 ug, made up each vaccine dose, with topical imiquimod. Astrocytomas that were new, WHO grade 3 or 4, IDH1-mutant and ATRX-lost were present in the donors.

Here the sequenced sample was PBMCs, taken from a glioma patient whose treatment included an IDH1 peptide vaccine. The clonotype comes from a man younger than 40 with glioma. This chain joins TRBV5-6 and TRBJ2-5; a weak D match, TRBD1 (5 bases). The CDR3 DNA follows: TGTGCCAGCAGCTTGGGACAGTCGCGTCTAGGGGAGACCCAGTACTTC. It specifies CASSLGQSRLGETQYF.